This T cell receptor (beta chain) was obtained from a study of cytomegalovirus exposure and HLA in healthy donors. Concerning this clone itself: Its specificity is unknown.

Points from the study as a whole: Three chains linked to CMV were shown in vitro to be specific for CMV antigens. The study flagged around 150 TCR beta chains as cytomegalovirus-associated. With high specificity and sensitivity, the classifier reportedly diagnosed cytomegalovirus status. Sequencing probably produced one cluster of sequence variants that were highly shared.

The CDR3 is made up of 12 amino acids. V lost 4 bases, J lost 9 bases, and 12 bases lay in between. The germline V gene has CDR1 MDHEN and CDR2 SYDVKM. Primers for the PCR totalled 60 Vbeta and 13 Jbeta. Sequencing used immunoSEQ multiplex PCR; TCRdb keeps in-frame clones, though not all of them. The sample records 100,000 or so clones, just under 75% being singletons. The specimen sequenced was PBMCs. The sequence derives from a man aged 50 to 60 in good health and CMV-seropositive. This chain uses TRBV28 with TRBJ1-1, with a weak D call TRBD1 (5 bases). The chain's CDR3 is CASSYSGTKAFF. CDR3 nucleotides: TGTGCCAGCAGTTATTCCGGGACTAAAGCTTTCTTT. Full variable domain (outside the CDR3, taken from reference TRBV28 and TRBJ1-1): DVKVTQSSRYLVKRTGEKVFLECVQDMDHENMFWYRQDPGLGLRLIYFSYDVKMKEKGDIPEGYSVSREKKERFSLILESASTNQTSMYLCASSYSGTKAFFGQGTRLTVV.